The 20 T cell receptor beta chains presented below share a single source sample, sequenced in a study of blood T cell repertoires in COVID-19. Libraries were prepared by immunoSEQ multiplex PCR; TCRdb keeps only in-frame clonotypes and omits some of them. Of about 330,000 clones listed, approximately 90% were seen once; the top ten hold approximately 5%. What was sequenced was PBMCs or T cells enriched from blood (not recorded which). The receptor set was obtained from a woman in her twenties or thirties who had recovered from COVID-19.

The CDR3 nucleotides are TGTGCCAGTCAGTCAACAGGGGTGGCTAATGAAAAACTGTTTTTT. The encoded protein is CASQSTGVANEKLFF. The chain joins TRBV19 to TRBJ1-4; 7 nucleotides align to TRBD1. The V gene's germline CDR1 is LNHDA and CDR2 SQIVND (reference sequence). The CDR3 totals 15 residues. The V segment lost 8 bases and the J segment 3 bases; nucleotides outside the gene matches: 9.

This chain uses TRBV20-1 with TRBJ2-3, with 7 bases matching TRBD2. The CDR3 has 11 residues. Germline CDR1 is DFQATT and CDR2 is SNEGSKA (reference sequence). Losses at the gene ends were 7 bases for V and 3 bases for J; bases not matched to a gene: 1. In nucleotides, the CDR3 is TGCAGTGGGGGGGGGACAGATACGCAGTATTTT. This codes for CSGGGTDTQYF.

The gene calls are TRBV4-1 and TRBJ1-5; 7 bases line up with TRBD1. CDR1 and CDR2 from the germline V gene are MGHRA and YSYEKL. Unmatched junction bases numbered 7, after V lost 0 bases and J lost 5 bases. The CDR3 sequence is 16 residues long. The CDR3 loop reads CASSQDPDRVDQPQHF. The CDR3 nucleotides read TGCGCCAGCAGCCAAGATCCCGACAGGGTTGATCAGCCCCAGCATTTT.

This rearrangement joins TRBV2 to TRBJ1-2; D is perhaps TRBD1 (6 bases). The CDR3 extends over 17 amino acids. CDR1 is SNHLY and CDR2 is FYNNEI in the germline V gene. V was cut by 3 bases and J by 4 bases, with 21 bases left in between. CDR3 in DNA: TGTGCCAGCAGTGACCGAAAGGCGGGGGGCTTGGGCTATGGCTACACCTTC. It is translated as CASSDRKAGGLGYGYTF.

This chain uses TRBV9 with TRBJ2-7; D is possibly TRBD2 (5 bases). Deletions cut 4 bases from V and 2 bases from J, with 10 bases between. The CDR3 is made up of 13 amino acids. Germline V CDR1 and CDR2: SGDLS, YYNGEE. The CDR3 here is CASSPTGTYEQYF. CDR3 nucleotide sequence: TGTGCCAGCAGCCCGACGGGAACCTACGAGCAGTACTTC.

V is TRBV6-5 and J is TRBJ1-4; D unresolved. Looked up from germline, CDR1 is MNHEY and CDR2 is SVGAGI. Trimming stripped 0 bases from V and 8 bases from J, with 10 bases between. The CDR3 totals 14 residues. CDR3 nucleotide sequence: TGTGCCAGCAGTTACTCGGTCGGAGGCGAAAAACTGTTTTTT. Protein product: CASSYSVGGEKLFF.

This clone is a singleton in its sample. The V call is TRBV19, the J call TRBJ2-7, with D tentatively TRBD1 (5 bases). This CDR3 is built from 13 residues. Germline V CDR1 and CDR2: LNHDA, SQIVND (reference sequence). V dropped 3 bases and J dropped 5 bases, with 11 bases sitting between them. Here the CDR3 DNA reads TGTGCCAGTAGTATGGGCGGACAAGACGAGCAGTACTTC. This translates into CASSMGGQDEQYF.

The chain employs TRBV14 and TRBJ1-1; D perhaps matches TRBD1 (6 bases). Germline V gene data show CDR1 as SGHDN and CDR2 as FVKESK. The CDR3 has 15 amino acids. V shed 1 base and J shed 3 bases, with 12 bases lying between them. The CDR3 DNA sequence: TGTGCCAGCAGCCAAGTCGCAGGGGCTGACACTGAAGCTTTCTTT. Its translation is CASSQVAGADTEAFF.

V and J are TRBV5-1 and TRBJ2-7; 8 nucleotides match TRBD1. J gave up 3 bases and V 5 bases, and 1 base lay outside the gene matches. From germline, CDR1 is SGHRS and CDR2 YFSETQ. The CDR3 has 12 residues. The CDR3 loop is CASSGQGYEQYF. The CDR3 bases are TGCGCCAGCAGTGGACAGGGCTACGAGCAGTACTTC.

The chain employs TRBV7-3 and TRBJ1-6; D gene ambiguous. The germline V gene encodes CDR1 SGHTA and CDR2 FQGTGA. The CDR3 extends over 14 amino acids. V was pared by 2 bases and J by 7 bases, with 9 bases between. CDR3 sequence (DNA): TGTGCCAGCAGCTTAGGAGGCGAAAATTCACCCCTCCACTTT. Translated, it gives CASSLGGENSPLHF.

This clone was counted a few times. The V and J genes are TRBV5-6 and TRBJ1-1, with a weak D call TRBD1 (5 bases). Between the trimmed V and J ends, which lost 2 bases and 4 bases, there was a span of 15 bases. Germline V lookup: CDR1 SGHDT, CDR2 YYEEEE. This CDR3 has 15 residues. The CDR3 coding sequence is TGTGCCAGCAGCTTTAGCTCGGCAGGGTCCACTGAAGCTTTCTTT. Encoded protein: CASSFSSAGSTEAFF.

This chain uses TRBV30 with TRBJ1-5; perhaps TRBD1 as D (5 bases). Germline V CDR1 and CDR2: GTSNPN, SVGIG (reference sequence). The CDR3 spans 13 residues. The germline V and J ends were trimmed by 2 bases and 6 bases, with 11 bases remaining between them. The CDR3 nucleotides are TGTGCCTGGAGTCCCCGGGGGGTTCAGCCCCAGCATTTT. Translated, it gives CAWSPRGVQPQHF.

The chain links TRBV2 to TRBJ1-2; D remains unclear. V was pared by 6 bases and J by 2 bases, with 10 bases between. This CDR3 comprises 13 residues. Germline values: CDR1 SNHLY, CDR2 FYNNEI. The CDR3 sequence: CASRARLNYGYTF. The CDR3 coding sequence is TGTGCCAGCAGAGCCAGGCTAAACTATGGCTACACCTTC.

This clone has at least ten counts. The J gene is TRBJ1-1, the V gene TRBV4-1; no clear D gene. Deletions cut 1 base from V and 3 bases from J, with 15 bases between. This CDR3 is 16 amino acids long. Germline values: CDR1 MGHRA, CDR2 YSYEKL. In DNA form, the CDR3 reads TGCGCCAGCAGCCAAGTCGGCGGGGATGGCTACACTGAAGCTTTCTTT. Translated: CASSQVGGDGYTEAFF.

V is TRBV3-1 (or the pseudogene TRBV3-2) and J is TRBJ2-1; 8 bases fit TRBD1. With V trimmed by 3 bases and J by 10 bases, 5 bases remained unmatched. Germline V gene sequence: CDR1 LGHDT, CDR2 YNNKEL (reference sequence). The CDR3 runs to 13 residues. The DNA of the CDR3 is TGTGCCAGCAGCCACGGGACAGGAAAGGAGCAGTTCTTC. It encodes CASSHGTGKEQFF.

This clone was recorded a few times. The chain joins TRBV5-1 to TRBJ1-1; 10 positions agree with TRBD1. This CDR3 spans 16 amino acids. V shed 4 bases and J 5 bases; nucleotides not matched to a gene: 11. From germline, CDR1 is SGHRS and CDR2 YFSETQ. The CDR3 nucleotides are TGCGCCAGCAGCAAGGGACAGGGGCCGTTAAGAACTGAAGCTTTCTTT. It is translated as CASSKGQGPLRTEAFF.

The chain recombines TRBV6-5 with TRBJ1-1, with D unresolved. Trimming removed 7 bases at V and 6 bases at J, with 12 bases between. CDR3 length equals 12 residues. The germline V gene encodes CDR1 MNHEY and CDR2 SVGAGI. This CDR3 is CASIIGASEAFF. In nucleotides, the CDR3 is TGTGCCAGCATAATAGGAGCGTCTGAAGCTTTCTTT.

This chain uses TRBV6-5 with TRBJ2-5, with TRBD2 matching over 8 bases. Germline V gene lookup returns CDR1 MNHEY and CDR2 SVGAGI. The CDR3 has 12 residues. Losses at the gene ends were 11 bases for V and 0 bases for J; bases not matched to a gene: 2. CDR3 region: CAAGGDQETQYF. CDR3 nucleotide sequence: TGTGCCGCGGGGGGCGACCAAGAGACCCAGTACTTC.

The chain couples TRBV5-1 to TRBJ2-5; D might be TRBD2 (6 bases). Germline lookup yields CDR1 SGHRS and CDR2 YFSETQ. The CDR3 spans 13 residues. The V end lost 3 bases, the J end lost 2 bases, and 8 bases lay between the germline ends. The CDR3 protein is CASSWGEQETQYF. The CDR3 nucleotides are TGCGCCAGCAGCTGGGGGGAACAAGAGACCCAGTACTTC.

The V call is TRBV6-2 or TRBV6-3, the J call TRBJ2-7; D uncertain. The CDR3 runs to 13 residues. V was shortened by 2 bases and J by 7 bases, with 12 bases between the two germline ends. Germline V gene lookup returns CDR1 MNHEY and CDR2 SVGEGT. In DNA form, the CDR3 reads TGTGCCAGCAGTTACGGGTCGCAGACAGAGCAGTACTTC. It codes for CASSYGSQTEQYF.